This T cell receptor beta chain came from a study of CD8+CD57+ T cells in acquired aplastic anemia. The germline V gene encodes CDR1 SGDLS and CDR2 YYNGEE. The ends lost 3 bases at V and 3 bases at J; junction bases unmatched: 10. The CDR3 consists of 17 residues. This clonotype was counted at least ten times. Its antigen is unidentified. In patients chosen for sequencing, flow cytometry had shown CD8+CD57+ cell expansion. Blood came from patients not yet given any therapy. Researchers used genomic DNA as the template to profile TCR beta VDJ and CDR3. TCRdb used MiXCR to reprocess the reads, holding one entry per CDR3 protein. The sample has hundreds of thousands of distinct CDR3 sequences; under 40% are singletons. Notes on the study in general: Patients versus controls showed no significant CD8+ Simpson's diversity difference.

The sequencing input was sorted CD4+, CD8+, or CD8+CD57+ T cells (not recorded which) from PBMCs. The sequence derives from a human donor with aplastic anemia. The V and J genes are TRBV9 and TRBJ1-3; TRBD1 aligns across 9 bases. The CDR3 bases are TGTGCCAGCAGCGGACCGGGACAGGGAAATAGTGGAAACACCATATATTTT. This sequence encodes CASSGPGQGNSGNTIYF.